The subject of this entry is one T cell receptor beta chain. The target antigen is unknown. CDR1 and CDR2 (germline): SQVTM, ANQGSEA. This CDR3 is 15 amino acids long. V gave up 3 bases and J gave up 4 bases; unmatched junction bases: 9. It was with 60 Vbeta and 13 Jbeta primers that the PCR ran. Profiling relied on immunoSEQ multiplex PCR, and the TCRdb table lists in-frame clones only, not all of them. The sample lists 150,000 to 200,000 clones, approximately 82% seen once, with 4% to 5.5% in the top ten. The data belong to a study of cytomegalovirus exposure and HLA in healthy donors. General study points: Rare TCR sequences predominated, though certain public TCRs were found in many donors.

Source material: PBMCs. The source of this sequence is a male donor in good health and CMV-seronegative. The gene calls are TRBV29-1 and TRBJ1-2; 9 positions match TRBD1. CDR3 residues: CSVDSITGGGYGYTF. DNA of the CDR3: TGCAGCGTTGACTCGATTACAGGGGGCGGCTATGGCTACACCTTC.